This passage covers 13 T cell receptor beta chains from one sample sequenced in a study of T cells in Graves' hyperthyroidism and ophthalmopathy. TCR beta CDR3 region amplification was performed from RNA transcripts. The TCR CDR3 first-round RT-PCR relied on the HTBI primer set. TCRdb called the multiplex PCR reads again in MiXCR, with one record for every CDR3 protein. The table has hundreds of thousands of distinct CDR3 sequences, roughly 14% seen once. The specimen was blood. The receptor set was obtained from a woman aged 40 to 50 with Graves' ophthalmopathy.

This clonotype was seen at least ten times. The chain is built from TRBV27 and TRBJ2-5; no clear D gene. Trimming stripped 3 bases from V and 13 bases from J, with 18 bases between. This CDR3 comprises 13 residues. CDR1 is MNHEY and CDR2 is SMNVEV in the germline V gene (reference sequence). CDR3 sequence: CASSFGRSQARYF. The CDR3 DNA is TGTGCCAGCAGTTTCGGACGGAGTCAGGCCCGGTACTTC.

The J gene is TRBJ1-1, the V gene TRBV18; D gene uncertain. The V end was cut by 2 bases, the J end by 7 bases, with 8 bases between. Germline CDR1 reads KGHSH; CDR2 reads LQKENI. The CDR3 has 12 amino acids. The CDR3 DNA sequence: TGTGCCAGCTCACCAGCGGGGTTTGAAGCTTTCTTT. This sequence encodes CASSPAGFEAFF.

In this sample, this clonotype turned up many times. The rearrangement uses TRBV12-3 or TRBV12-4 and TRBJ1-5; D is undetermined. V lost 5 bases to trimming and J lost 7 bases, with 15 bases between them. This CDR3 is 14 amino acids long. The CDR3 region is CASSQRASGQPQHF. The CDR3 coding sequence is TGTGCCAGCAGTCAACGGGCCTCGGGACAGCCCCAGCATTTT.

This clonotype was picked up many times. The V call is TRBV11-1, the J call TRBJ1-1; TRBD1 matches 9 bases. Germline-derived CDR1 and CDR2 are SGHAT and FQDESV (reference sequence). V lost 5 bases to trimming and J lost 9 bases; unmatched junction nucleotides: 10. The CDR3 extends over 14 amino acids. The CDR3 loop reads CASSPGTGIEKAFF. DNA of the CDR3: TGTGCCAGCAGCCCCGGGACAGGGATTGAAAAAGCTTTCTTT.

In this sample, this clonotype turned up many times. The chain is built from TRBV6-2 or TRBV6-3 and TRBJ2-7; 9 nucleotides match TRBD2. The germline V gene encodes CDR1 MNHEY and CDR2 SVGEGT. V gave up 2 bases and J gave up 5 bases; unmatched junction bases: 7. The CDR3 length is 15 residues. The CDR3 DNA follows: TGTGCCAGCAGTTACGACCTAGCGGGATCCCACGAGCAGTACTTC. This sequence encodes CASSYDLAGSHEQYF.

This chain uses TRBV12-3 or TRBV12-4 with TRBJ1-1; possibly TRBD1 for D (5 bases). This CDR3 has 15 residues. V shed 5 bases and J shed 0 bases, with 13 bases lying between them. The CDR3 nucleotides read TGTGCCAGCAGTGACACCCCAGGGATGAACACTGAAGCTTTCTTT. It encodes CASSDTPGMNTEAFF.

The table lists this clonotype with many counts. The J gene is TRBJ1-1, the V gene TRBV6-5, with TRBD1 as a possible D gene (6 bases). CDR1 is MNHEY and CDR2 is SVGAGI in the germline V gene. The germline V and J ends were trimmed by 0 bases and 0 bases, with 11 bases remaining between them. CDR3 length: 16 amino acids. CDR3 DNA: TGTGCCAGCAGTTACTCGTCGGGGGGCTTGAACACTGAAGCTTTCTTT. Amino acid sequence: CASSYSSGGLNTEAFF.

In its sample, this clonotype was seen a few times. The chain has TRBV15 and TRBJ2-7, with 9 bases identical to TRBD2. The CDR3 sequence is 20 residues long. The ends lost 1 base at V and 7 bases at J; junction bases unmatched: 23. Germline CDR1 is LNHNV and CDR2 is YYDKDF (reference sequence). CDR3 DNA: TGTGCCACCAGCAGAGTACCCCCCTCGGCTACTAGCGGGCAGCCGGGGGAGCAGTACTTC. This translates into CATSRVPPSATSGQPGEQYF.

There are many counts of this clonotype. CDR3 nucleotide sequence: TGTGCCAGCAGTTACGCCGTGGGACAGGGAAACACCGGGGAGCTGTTTTTT. It yields the protein CASSYAVGQGNTGELFF. The V and J genes are TRBV6-5 and TRBJ2-2; TRBD1 matches at 9 bases. J was trimmed by 2 bases and V by 2 bases; bases with no gene match: 6. Germline CDR1 is MNHEY and CDR2 is SVGAGI. CDR3 length: 17 residues.

In its sample, this clonotype was seen many times. This chain's CDR3 is CASSFPMGEQYF. DNA of the CDR3: TGTGCCAGCAGCTTCCCCATGGGCGAGCAGTACTTC. The chain links TRBV11-2 to TRBJ2-7; D not resolved. V shed 3 bases and J shed 6 bases, with 9 bases lying between them. Germline V gene sequence: CDR1 SGHAT, CDR2 FQNNGV. This CDR3 comprises 12 residues.

This clonotype occurred a few times. The chain links TRBV12-3 or TRBV12-4 to TRBJ2-2; a weak D match, TRBD1 (7 bases). V shed 3 bases and J shed 4 bases, with 18 bases lying between them. The CDR3 is 17 amino acids. In nucleotides, the CDR3 is TGTGCCAGCAGTTTGCGGGACATGGCAGGGGGCACCGGGGAGCTGTTTTTT. As protein: CASSLRDMAGGTGELFF.

The chain carries TRBV12-3 or TRBV12-4 and TRBJ2-4; unclear D gene. The CDR3 runs 13 residues. V was clipped by 3 bases and J by 7 bases, with 10 bases between them. CDR3 loop: CASSFTEANIQYF. CDR3 coding DNA: TGTGCCAGCAGTTTTACTGAGGCGAACATTCAGTACTTC.

This clonotype was observed at least ten times. The rearrangement links TRBV19 to TRBJ2-7, with 7 bases that match TRBD1. The CDR3 has 13 residues. Per germline, CDR1 LNHDA and CDR2 SQIVND (reference sequence). V trimming: 10 bases; J trimming: 2 bases; junction bases outside the gene matches: 8. CDR3 DNA sequence: TGTGCCACCAGTCGGACAGGAGCCTACGAGCAGTACTTC. Its protein product is CATSRTGAYEQYF.